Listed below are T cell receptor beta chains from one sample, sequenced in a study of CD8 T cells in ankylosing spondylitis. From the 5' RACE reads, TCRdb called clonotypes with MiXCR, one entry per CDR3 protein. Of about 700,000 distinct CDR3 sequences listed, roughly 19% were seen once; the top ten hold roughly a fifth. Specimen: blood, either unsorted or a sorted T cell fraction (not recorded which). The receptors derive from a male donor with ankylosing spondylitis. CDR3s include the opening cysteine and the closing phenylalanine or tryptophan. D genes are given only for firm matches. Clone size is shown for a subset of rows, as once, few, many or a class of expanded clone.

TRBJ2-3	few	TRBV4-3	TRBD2	CASSDRTSGRVYF	TGCGCCAGCAGCGACCGGACTAGCGGGAGGGTGTATTTT
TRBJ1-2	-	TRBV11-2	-	CASSLGAGGYGYTF	TGTGCCAGCAGCTTAGGGGCGGGAGGCTATGGCTACACCTTC
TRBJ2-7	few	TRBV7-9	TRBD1	CASSQTGSSEQYF	TGTGCCAGCAGCCAGACAGGGAGCAGCGAGCAGTACTTC
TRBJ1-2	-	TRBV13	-	CASSLTSAYGYTF	TGTGCCAGCAGCTTAACGTCAGCCTATGGCTACACCTTC
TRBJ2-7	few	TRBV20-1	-	CSARPSGLSYEQYF	TGCAGTGCTAGACCCAGCGGATTATCCTACGAGCAGTACTTC
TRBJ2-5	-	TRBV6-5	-	CASRGNSETQYF	TGTGCCAGCAGAGGGAACTCGGAGACCCAGTACTTC
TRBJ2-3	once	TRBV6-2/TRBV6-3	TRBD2	CASSPLRDWRGSTDTQYF	TGTGCCAGCAGTCCCCTCCGTGACTGGCGGGGGAGCACAGATACGCAGTATTTT
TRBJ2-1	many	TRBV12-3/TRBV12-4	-	CASSYPGLYNEQFF	TGTGCCAGCAGCTACCCGGGACTTTACAATGAGCAGTTCTTC
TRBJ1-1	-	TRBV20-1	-	CSARRQEIEAFF	TGCAGTGCTAGAAGACAGGAGATAGAAGCTTTCTTT
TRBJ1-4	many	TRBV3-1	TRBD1	CASSLRPGQTNEKLFF	TGTGCCAGCAGCCTCCGACCGGGACAGACAAATGAAAAACTGTTTTTT
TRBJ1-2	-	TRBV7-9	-	CASSLSGGSNYGYTF	TGTGCCAGCAGCTTATCGGGCGGTTCTAACTATGGCTACACCTTC
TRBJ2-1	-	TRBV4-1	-	CASSPFGQNGGGDEQFF	TGCGCCAGCAGCCCATTCGGACAAAATGGTGGGGGCGATGAGCAGTTCTTC
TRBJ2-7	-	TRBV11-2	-	CASSLVVTPYEQYF	TGTGCCAGCAGCTTAGTGGTCACTCCCTACGAGCAGTACTTC
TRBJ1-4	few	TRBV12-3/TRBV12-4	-	CASSTWDKAGEKLFF	TGTGCCAGCAGTACATGGGACAAGGCTGGTGAAAAACTGTTTTTT
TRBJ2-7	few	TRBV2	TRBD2	CASSEGLAGLPYEQYF	TGTGCCAGCAGTGAAGGACTAGCGGGCCTGCCCTACGAGCAGTACTTC
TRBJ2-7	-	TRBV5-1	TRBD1	CASRRAGQGPYEQYF	TGCGCCAGCAGGCGGGCGGGACAGGGACCCTACGAGCAGTACTTC